Below are 2 T cell receptor beta chains sequenced from a single sample in a study of cytomegalovirus exposure and HLA in healthy donors. The method was immunoSEQ multiplex PCR; TCRdb's version includes in-frame clones alone and lacks a portion of them. The sample carries under 85,000 clones, roughly 94% recorded once. The sample taken for sequencing was PBMCs. The receptors were sampled from a woman younger than 35 in good health and CMV-seropositive.

V gene TRBV11-3 combines with J gene TRBJ1-1, with 7 nucleotides matching TRBD1. CDR3 size: 14 residues. V lost 3 bases, J lost 3 bases, and 4 bases stayed unmatched. The germline gives CDR1 SGHNT, CDR2 YENEEA. CDR3 DNA: TGTGCCAGCAGCTTCTCGACAGGGCACACTGAAGCTTTCTTT. It translates to CASSFSTGHTEAFF.

V is TRBV29-1 and J is TRBJ2-5; D remains unclear. V dropped 7 bases and J dropped 5 bases, with 26 bases sitting between them. Germline V gives CDR1 SQVTM, CDR2 ANQGSEA. The CDR3 has 16 residues. The CDR3 region is CSAEATGGPTGETQYF. CDR3 bases: TGCAGCGCCGAAGCTACCGGCGGCCCCACTGGGGAGACCCAGTACTTC. Drawing the rest from reference TRBV29-1 and TRBJ2-5, the complete variable domain is SAVISQKPSRDICQRGTSLTIQCQVDSQVTMMFWYRQQPGQSLTLIATANQGSEATYESGFVIDKFPISRPNLTFSTLTVSNMSPEDSSIYLCSAEATGGPTGETQYFGPGTRLLVL.